Described below is a single TCR beta chain sequence and its context. The source of the sample is a study of blood T cells in healthy people across ages. A sample-barcoded 5' primer and a J-beta primer mix were used in a second PCR of about 7 to 12 cycles. Using its own MiXCR run on the 5' RACE reads, TCRdb lists one record per CDR3 protein. The sample lists 1.5 million to 2 million distinct CDR3 sequences; roughly 27% were seen once. This receptor was taken from a woman in her twenties or thirties in good health. Sequencing used blood.

The CDR3 nucleotides read TGTGCCAGCAGGAAGGGGGTGGAGACCCAGTACTTC. Its protein product is CASRKGVETQYF. This chain joins TRBV2 and TRBJ2-5; D might be TRBD1 (6 bases). This CDR3 spans 12 amino acids. The V end lost 6 bases, the J end lost 5 bases, and 10 bases lay between the germline ends. Germline lookup yields CDR1 SNHLY and CDR2 FYNNEI.